These 23 T cell receptor beta chains were sequenced from one sample in a study of blood T cell repertoires in COVID-19. The data were produced by immunoSEQ multiplex PCR, yet TCRdb's version contains in-frame clones alone and is incomplete. The table has under 350,000 clones, about nine tenths seen once. Material for sequencing was PBMCs or T cells enriched from blood (not recorded which). All receptors derive from a woman aged 18-29 years who had recovered from COVID-19.

This clone was observed a single time. The CDR3 is CASSRSISGANVLTF. DNA of the CDR3: TGTGCCAGCAGTCGTAGTATCTCTGGGGCCAACGTCCTGACTTTC. The chain recombines TRBV6-5 with TRBJ2-6; D not certain. Trimming shortened V by 5 bases and J by 0 bases, and 8 bases separated the two germline ends. The germline CDR1 and CDR2 sequences are MNHEY and SVGAGI. CDR3 length: 15 residues.

Only one count was recorded for this clone. The chain has TRBV27 and TRBJ1-1; D is uncertain. Trimming pared 5 bases from V and 6 bases from J, leaving 13 bases between. Germline lookup yields CDR1 MNHEY and CDR2 SMNVEV (reference sequence). This CDR3 comprises 13 residues. This chain's CDR3 is CASSPRRESEAFF. The CDR3 nucleotides are TGTGCCAGCAGTCCTCGCCGGGAGTCTGAAGCTTTCTTT.

J is TRBJ1-4 and V is TRBV11-2; D ambiguous. The germline V gene encodes CDR1 SGHAT and CDR2 FQNNGV. CDR3 length: 14 residues. V was pared by 2 bases and J by 5 bases, with 9 bases between. This chain's CDR3 is CASSLWQYNEKLFF. CDR3 coding DNA: TGTGCCAGCAGCTTATGGCAGTACAATGAAAAACTGTTTTTT.

The V and J genes are TRBV12-3 or TRBV12-4 and TRBJ2-7, with D unresolved. There are 12 residues in the CDR3. V shed 1 base and J shed 5 bases, with 6 bases lying between them. CDR3: CASSLGAHEQYF. The CDR3 nucleotides read TGTGCCAGCAGTTTAGGGGCCCACGAGCAGTACTTC.

V gene TRBV10-3 combines with J gene TRBJ2-5; maybe TRBD2 (6 bases). V was clipped by 2 bases and J by 5 bases, with 12 bases between them. This CDR3 comprises 14 residues. Looked up from germline, CDR1 is ENHRY and CDR2 is SYGVKD. The CDR3 DNA follows: TGTGCCATCAGTGAGAGGTCGGGAGTGGAGACCCAGTACTTC. Amino acids: CAISERSGVETQYF.

The rearrangement joins TRBV7-2 to TRBJ1-2; 7 bases are a match to TRBD1. The CDR3 covers 15 residues. The V and J ends lost 1 base and 6 bases, in that order; junction bases with no gene match: 8. Germline assignment: CDR1 SGHTA and CDR2 FQGNSA. The CDR3 spells CASSLVGGGEDGYTF. CDR3 DNA: TGTGCCAGCAGCTTAGTTGGAGGGGGCGAGGATGGCTACACCTTC.

V is TRBV5-4 and J is TRBJ1-1; D unclear. The germline V gene encodes CDR1 SGHNT and CDR2 YYREEE (reference sequence). The CDR3 is 16 amino acids. The V gene lost 4 bases and the J gene lost 2 bases, with 18 bases spanning the gap. For the CDR3, the DNA is TGTGCCAGCAGCGCCTACTCCACTGATAGTAACACTGAAGCTTTCTTT. It codes for CASSAYSTDSNTEAFF.

V and J are TRBV30 and TRBJ2-7, with a weak D call TRBD1 (5 bases). Trimming stripped 6 bases from V and 1 base from J, with 13 bases between. Looked up from germline, CDR1 is GTSNPN and CDR2 is SVGIG (reference sequence). The CDR3 consists of 13 residues. The CDR3 reads CACPAQGSYEQYF. The DNA of the CDR3 is TGTGCCTGCCCCGCCCAGGGTTCCTACGAGCAGTACTTC.

Remarks on this clone: At one of its ends the junction is not consistent with the germline gene, which may arise from a read error. The chain couples TRBV18 to TRBJ1-4; D is possibly TRBD1 (5 bases). CDR1 is KGHSH and CDR2 is LQKENI in the germline V gene. The CDR3 runs to 13 residues. The CDR3 DNA reads TGTGCCACCTCAACAGGCCTGAATGAAAAACTGTTTTTT. Its protein is CATSTGLNEKLFF.

In nucleotides, the CDR3 is TGTGCCAGCAGTGAAAGTGGCAGGGCTAGTGATGGCTACACCTTC. Translated, it gives CASSESGRASDGYTF. V and J are TRBV2 and TRBJ1-2; D perhaps matches TRBD1 (5 bases). In germline, CDR1 is SNHLY, CDR2 FYNNEI. Trimming cost V 2 bases and J 6 bases, with 16 bases left between them. The CDR3 is 15 amino acids.

The gene calls are TRBV6-1 and TRBJ2-3, with TRBD2 matching 7 bases. CDR3 length equals 17 residues. CDR1 MNHNS and CDR2 SASEGT come from the germline V gene. V lost 3 bases to trimming and J lost 0 bases; unmatched junction nucleotides: 9. CDR3 sequence (DNA): TGTGCCAGCAGTGACCCCCCCGGGACTACTAGCACAGATACGCAGTATTTT. This gives the protein CASSDPPGTTSTDTQYF.

The chain couples TRBV5-4 to TRBJ1-1; D is uncertain. The germline CDR1 and CDR2 sequences are SGHNT and YYREEE (reference sequence). The CDR3 consists of 13 residues. V lost 5 bases, J lost 7 bases, and 15 bases lay in between. The CDR3, as DNA: TGTGCCAGCAGTCCGGTCATCGCGGGTGAAGCTTTCTTT. Its protein product is CASSPVIAGEAFF. Drawing the rest from reference TRBV5-4 and TRBJ1-1, the complete variable domain is ETGVTQSPTHLIKTRGQQVTLRCSSQSGHNTVSWYQQALGQGPQFIFQYYREEENGRGNFPPRFSGLQFPNYSSELNVNALELDDSALYLCASSPVIAGEAFFGQGTRLTVV.

V usage is TRBV2 and J usage is TRBJ2-3; 7 bases align to TRBD2. CDR3 length: 16 amino acids. Germline loops: CDR1 SNHLY, CDR2 FYNNEI. V trimming: 10 bases; J trimming: 1 base; junction bases outside the gene matches: 14. The CDR3 region is CATTSLGGRGTDTQYF. CDR3 in DNA: TGTGCCACCACGTCTCTGGGCGGGAGAGGCACAGATACGCAGTATTTT. Complete variable domain (other parts from reference TRBV2 and TRBJ2-3): EPEVTQTPSHQVTQMGQEVILRCVPISNHLYFYWYRQILGQKVEFLVSFYNNEISEKSEIFDDQFSVERPDGSNFTLKIRSTKLEDSAMYFCATTSLGGRGTDTQYFGPGTRLTVL.

The gene calls are TRBV27 and TRBJ1-5; weak D call: TRBD1 (6 bases). The CDR3 has 15 amino acids. Per the germline V gene, CDR1 is MNHEY and CDR2 is SMNVEV (reference sequence). Trimming removed 2 bases from V and 0 bases from J, with 8 bases in between. The CDR3 sequence: CASSLAGVSNQPQHF. The CDR3 DNA reads TGTGCCAGCAGTTTAGCAGGGGTTAGCAATCAGCCCCAGCATTTT.

V is TRBV29-1 and J is TRBJ2-7; 7 nucleotides align to TRBD2. V shed 4 bases, J shed 2 bases, and the junction held 5 bases outside the gene matches. CDR1 and CDR2 (germline): SQVTM, ANQGSEA. The CDR3 is 13 amino acids. For the CDR3, the DNA is TGCAGCGTTGGGAGCGGGGATACCTACGAGCAGTACTTC. It translates to CSVGSGDTYEQYF.

This chain connects TRBV29-1 to TRBJ2-2; 9 bases agree with TRBD1. The germline V gene encodes CDR1 SQVTM and CDR2 ANQGSEA. There are 13 residues in the CDR3. The junction had 3 bases not matched to a gene; V was cut back by 4 bases and J by 6 bases. CDR3 coding DNA: TGCAGCGTTGGACAGGGGGAAGCCGGGGAGCTGTTTTTT. It yields the protein CSVGQGEAGELFF.

CDR3 bases: TGTGCCAGCAGCCAAGAGCCGGGGGCGCGCGGGAGCACTGAAGCTTTCTTT. Its protein is CASSQEPGARGSTEAFF. V is TRBV3-1 (or the pseudogene TRBV3-2) and J is TRBJ1-1; D is perhaps TRBD1 (6 bases). The V gene's germline CDR1 is LGHDT and CDR2 YNNKEL (reference sequence). CDR3 size: 17 residues. The V gene lost 0 bases and the J gene lost 4 bases, with 18 bases spanning the gap.

The V call is TRBV7-9, the J call TRBJ1-2, with 8 nucleotides matching TRBD1. This CDR3 contains 16 residues. Germline V gene lookup returns CDR1 SEHNR and CDR2 FQNEAQ (reference sequence). J lost 7 bases, V lost 0 bases, and 10 bases had no gene match. The CDR3 DNA reads TGTGCCAGCAGCTTAGCCGGGACAGGAGTCATCTCTGGCTACACCTTC. Amino acids: CASSLAGTGVISGYTF.

The gene calls are TRBV11-3 and TRBJ2-5; possible D gene TRBD2, 6 bases. V was pared by 3 bases and J by 3 bases, with 17 bases between. The CDR3 consists of 16 residues. CDR1 SGHNT and CDR2 YENEEA come from the germline V gene. This chain's CDR3 is CASSFYVRDSKETQYF. CDR3 nucleotide sequence: TGTGCCAGCAGCTTCTATGTGCGGGACTCAAAAGAGACCCAGTACTTC.

The chain carries TRBV11-3 and TRBJ1-1; no firm D call. The CDR3 extends over 15 amino acids. Germline V CDR1 and CDR2: SGHNT, YENEEA. With 2 bases removed from V and 1 base from J, the gap between germline ends came to 11 bases. CDR3 bases: TGTGCCAGCAGCTTACGGGTCACCCAGAACACTGAAGCTTTCTTT. Amino acid sequence: CASSLRVTQNTEAFF.

The rearrangement links TRBV30 to TRBJ1-4, with D tentatively TRBD1 (5 bases). The length of the CDR3 is 15 residues. V lost 4 bases and J 10 bases, leaving 22 bases between the germline ends. Germline CDR1 and CDR2: GTSNPN and SVGIG (reference sequence). The CDR3: CAWIPTGVTPIKLFF. In DNA, the CDR3 is TGTGCCTGGATTCCCACGGGGGTCACCCCGATAAAACTGTTTTTT.

The gene calls are TRBV10-3 and TRBJ1-2; 7 bases are shared with TRBD1. J was trimmed by 1 base and V by 2 bases; bases with no gene match: 7. The germline V gene encodes CDR1 ENHRY and CDR2 SYGVKD. This CDR3 is 16 amino acids long. The CDR3 DNA sequence: TGTGCCATCAGTGAGACTCGACAGGGAGTTAACTATGGCTACACCTTC. It codes for CAISETRQGVNYGYTF.

This sequence joins TRBV3-1 (or the pseudogene TRBV3-2) and TRBJ1-5; D gene ambiguous. This CDR3 has 14 amino acids. V lost 0 bases, J lost 2 bases, and 5 bases lay in between. Germline-derived CDR1 and CDR2 are LGHDT and YNNKEL (reference sequence). This CDR3 is CASSQDSGNQPQHF. The CDR3 bases are TGTGCCAGCAGCCAAGATAGTGGCAATCAGCCCCAGCATTTT.